This T cell receptor beta chain was sequenced in a study of blood T cell repertoires in COVID-19. Libraries were prepared by immunoSEQ multiplex PCR; TCRdb keeps only in-frame clonotypes and omits some of them. The data hold approximately 350,000 clones, with around 83% observed a single time. Trimming took 0 bases from V and 5 from J, leaving 7 bases between them. CDR1 LGHNA and CDR2 YNFKEQ come from the germline V gene. The CDR3 contains 13 residues. Individuals drawn from under 30 US areas were roughly 18 to 89 years old. This clonotype was obtained from a woman in her forties or fifties who had recovered from COVID-19. The material sequenced was PBMCs or T cells enriched from blood (not recorded which). The chain employs TRBV4-2 and TRBJ1-2, with no clear D. CDR3 sequence reads: CASSQDTNYGYTF. The DNA for the CDR3 is TGTGCCAGCAGCCAAGATACAAATTATGGCTACACCTTC.